Each of the 19 T cell receptor beta chains below was sequenced from the same sample in a study of blood T cell repertoires in COVID-19. Sequencing was performed with immunoSEQ multiplex PCR; in TCRdb, only in-frame clones are kept and a portion is missing. The data show around 64,000 clones, with roughly 89% seen just once and over 7.5% held by the top ten. Sequenced: peripheral blood. Source of these receptors: a human donor in a cohort sampled during active COVID-19.

The genes are TRBV2 and TRBJ2-3; 8 bases line up with TRBD1. CDR3 length: 13 residues. Germline-derived CDR1 and CDR2 are SNHLY and FYNNEI. J was trimmed by 5 bases and V by 3 bases; bases with no gene match: 1. CDR3 coding DNA: TGTGCCAGCAGTGACAGGGGGCGAGATACGCAGTATTTT. Translation: CASSDRGRDTQYF.

As DNA, the CDR3 is TGTGCCAGCAGCTACGACAGGGGGCTCCAGCCCCAGCATTTT. Translation gives CASSYDRGLQPQHF. The chain carries TRBV7-8 and TRBJ1-5, with 10 bases matching TRBD1. CDR1 SGHVS and CDR2 FQNEAQ come from the germline V gene. The CDR3 loop spans 14 amino acids. V dropped 4 bases and J dropped 7; count of bases not matched to a gene: 4.

This clone was seen just once. This chain uses TRBV7-6 with TRBJ2-5; TRBD2 might be the D (5 bases). Trimming shortened V by 2 bases and J by 7 bases, and 14 bases separated the two germline ends. The CDR3 loop spans 14 amino acids. Germline CDR1 reads SGHVS; CDR2 reads FNYEAQ. CDR3 sequence reads: CASSLPPARVTQYF. The CDR3 nucleotides read TGTGCCAGCAGCTTACCACCTGCGAGGGTGACCCAGTACTTC. Supplemented by reference TRBV7-6 and TRBJ2-5, the full variable domain reads GAGVSQSPRYKVTKRGQDVALRCDPISGHVSLYWYRQALGQGPEFLTYFNYEAQQDKSGLPNDRFSAERPEGSISTLTIQRTEQRDSAMYRCASSLPPARVTQYFGPGTRLLVL.

The V call is TRBV7-6, the J call TRBJ2-1, with D perhaps TRBD1 (6 bases). The CDR3 has 14 amino acids. Trimming took 3 bases from V and 4 from J, leaving 10 bases between them. Germline values: CDR1 SGHVS, CDR2 FNYEAQ. Here the CDR3 reads CASSFRGHYNEQFF. CDR3 bases: TGTGCCAGCAGCTTTAGGGGACATTACAATGAGCAGTTCTTC.

The rearrangement uses TRBV7-2 and TRBJ2-7; 8 nucleotides align to TRBD1. Losses at the gene ends were 5 bases for V and 7 bases for J; bases not matched to a gene: 7. This CDR3 has 13 residues. CDR1 and CDR2 from the germline V gene are SGHTA and FQGNSA. The CDR3 DNA sequence: TGTGCCAGCAGCGGACAGGGATCTGGTGAGCAGTACTTC. It specifies CASSGQGSGEQYF. Full variable domain (rest looked up from reference TRBV7-2 and TRBJ2-7): GAGVSQSPSNKVTEKGKDVELRCDPISGHTALYWYRQSLGQGLEFLIYFQGNSAPDKSGLPSDRFSAERTGGSVSTLTIQRTQQEDSAVYLCASSGQGSGEQYFGPGTRLTVT.

The count of this clone is one. This rearrangement joins TRBV28 to TRBJ2-5; no clear D gene. Trimming took 0 bases from V and 4 from J, leaving 6 bases between them. Per the germline V gene, CDR1 is MDHEN and CDR2 is SYDVKM. This CDR3 has 13 residues. The chain's CDR3 is CASSLWPGETQYF. The CDR3 nucleotides are TGTGCCAGCAGTTTATGGCCAGGAGAGACCCAGTACTTC.

J is TRBJ2-1 and V is TRBV10-3, with TRBD2 matching 7 bases. V was pared by 6 bases and J by 8 bases, with 10 bases of the junction left unmatched. This CDR3 spans 14 amino acids. CDR1 is ENHRY, CDR2 SYGVKD, per germline. Here the CDR3 reads CAISAGLGVDEQFF. CDR3 DNA: TGTGCCATCAGCGCCGGACTAGGAGTCGATGAGCAGTTCTTC.

The V call is TRBV6-2 or TRBV6-3, the J call TRBJ2-5; TRBD2 matches 8 bases. Per germline, CDR1 MNHEY and CDR2 SVGEGT. V gave up 5 bases and J gave up 4 bases; unmatched junction bases: 9. The CDR3 length is 15 residues. Here the CDR3 reads CASSGRAGVRETQYF. CDR3 bases: TGTGCCAGCAGTGGGAGAGCGGGGGTGAGAGAGACCCAGTACTTC.

V and J are TRBV23-1 and TRBJ2-2, with D possibly matching TRBD1 (6 bases). TRBV23-1 is flagged as an ORF with uncertain function. The CDR3 length is 18 residues. The ends were cut back, 0 bases at V and 0 bases at J, with 14 bases in the middle. CDR3 residues: CASSQSSGETPNTGELFF. Written as DNA, the CDR3 is TGCGCCAGCAGTCAATCCTCAGGGGAAACCCCGAACACCGGGGAGCTGTTTTTT.

The V and J genes are TRBV7-9 and TRBJ2-1, with TRBD2 as a possible D gene (6 bases). V was shortened by 5 bases and J by 0 bases, with 14 bases between the two germline ends. CDR3 length: 16 amino acids. Per germline, CDR1 SEHNR and CDR2 FQNEAQ (reference sequence). CDR3 nucleotides: TGTGCCAGCAGCCCTCGCCGGGGGAGCTCCTACAATGAGCAGTTCTTC. It encodes CASSPRRGSSYNEQFF.

The CDR3 sequence is CARRSGTGDEQYF. CDR3 sequence (DNA): TGTGCCAGGAGAAGCGGGACAGGGGACGAGCAGTACTTC. The rearrangement links TRBV2 to TRBJ2-7, with TRBD1 identical over 10 bases. In germline, CDR1 is SNHLY, CDR2 FYNNEI. The CDR3 totals 13 residues. V was clipped by 9 bases and J by 5 bases; unmatched bases: 7.

The CDR3 sequence is CASGLSGGGDTQYF. The CDR3, as DNA: TGTGCTAGTGGTTTGAGTGGAGGTGGAGATACGCAGTATTTT. This rearrangement joins TRBV12-5 to TRBJ2-3; perhaps TRBD2 as D (5 bases). Trimming took off 2 bases at V and 5 bases at J, with 11 bases between the two ends. CDR1 is LGHNT and CDR2 is FRNRAP in the germline V gene. This CDR3 region has 14 residues.

This sequence joins TRBV14 and TRBJ2-2; D not resolved. V was trimmed by 1 base and J by 3 bases, leaving 6 bases between them. The CDR3 sequence is 14 residues long. In germline, CDR1 is SGHDN, CDR2 FVKESK. DNA of the CDR3: TGTGCCAGCAGCCAAGGGGCGTACACCGGGGAGCTGTTTTTT. Protein: CASSQGAYTGELFF.

The J gene is TRBJ2-7, the V gene TRBV28; TRBD2 agrees at 12 bases. The CDR3 length is 15 residues. After removal of 4 bases from V and 2 bases from J, the junction contained 3 bases not matched to a gene. Germline V gene sequence: CDR1 MDHEN, CDR2 SYDVKM. The CDR3: CASSSWTSGAYEQYF. CDR3 bases: TGTGCCAGCAGTTCCTGGACTAGCGGGGCCTACGAGCAGTACTTC.

This rearrangement joins TRBV5-3 to TRBJ1-2; D uncertain. TRBV5-3 is known as an ORF, though its function is uncertain. The CDR3 consists of 15 residues. Trimming cost V 2 bases and J 3 bases, with 14 bases left between them. CDR3: CARSFLSPGDYGYTF. CDR3 nucleotide sequence: TGTGCCAGAAGCTTCCTTTCCCCGGGAGACTATGGCTACACCTTC.

This clone was seen a single time. The chain is built from TRBV9 and TRBJ2-5; possible D gene TRBD1, 6 bases. Trimming removed 4 bases from V and 5 bases from J, with 12 bases in between. The CDR3 consists of 13 residues. In germline, CDR1 is SGDLS, CDR2 YYNGEE. CDR3 sequence: CASSPDRRETQYF. CDR3 nucleotides: TGTGCCAGCAGCCCAGACAGGAGGGAGACCCAGTACTTC.

The V and J genes are TRBV5-6 and TRBJ1-1, with unresolved D. Germline CDR1 SGHDT, CDR2 YYEEEE. V dropped 4 bases and J dropped 6 bases, with 10 bases sitting between them. This CDR3 comprises 12 residues. CDR3 in DNA: TGTGCCAGCAGCCGAGCCCTCTCTGAAGCTTTCTTT. Its protein is CASSRALSEAFF.

The V and J genes are TRBV9 and TRBJ2-7, with D maybe TRBD1 (6 bases). CDR1 is SGDLS and CDR2 is YYNGEE in the germline V gene. The CDR3 extends over 17 amino acids. Trimming left V 3 bases short and J 1 base short, with 20 bases between. CDR3: CASSGAFRGSNSYEQYF. CDR3 sequence (DNA): TGTGCCAGCAGCGGTGCGTTCAGGGGCTCGAATTCCTACGAGCAGTACTTC.

The V call is TRBV7-3, the J call TRBJ1-1; the match to TRBD1 covers 9 bases. J lost 10 bases, V lost 5 bases, and 17 bases had no gene match. The CDR3 contains 16 residues. Per the germline V gene, CDR1 is SGHTA and CDR2 is FQGTGA. CDR3 DNA sequence: TGTGCCAGCAGCATCCACAGGGGGCGGGAAGGAGCTGGAGCTTTCTTT. Its translation: CASSIHRGREGAGAFF.